The entry below describes one TCR beta chain. Its antigen is still unknown. There are no base qualities to consult, and no much larger clone falls within one base. This record belongs to a study of long-term antiretroviral therapy in people with HIV (dated by TCRdb to 2021 to 2024). Turning to the overall study: The earliest samples were collected about a decade before the 2015 WHO recommendation for immediate ART, when ART was typically delayed until CD4 counts fell. No cross-contamination during QIAcube processing was shown when test extractions of a monoclonal T-cell line were performed alongside about 30 polyclonal samples. Of the approximately 28 participants with HIV, approximately twelve were female. A total of around 190 cryopreserved PBMC samples came from 30 adults with confirmed HIV infection and were collected serially over a mean of roughly six years (range 1-12). A retrospective serial study tested whether changes in peripheral blood TRB repertoire composition and diversity were associated with ART initiation and durable HIV suppression. Points the paper makes about the study in general: A significant increase in TRB diversity was found to be associated with ART initiation, although TRB diversity was observed to remain significantly below that of transplant donor controls even after long-term ART. The samples span the years 2004 to 2017, and the ART regimens used at that time may not be as effective as current regimens. No data were available on ART adherence, viral resistance or therapy changes, limiting inferences about post-ART repertoire changes. HIV repertoires had narrower CDR3 length ranges than controls, and the network structure suggested an antigen-experienced repertoire that shifted only slightly toward naive after ART. Because PBMC availability was limited, only the TCR beta chain was sequenced, with no alpha chain pairing. Because pre-ART samples had limited cell numbers, unsorted PBMC were profiled rather than sorted CD4+ and CD8+ T cells. At every time point, the repertoire was dominated by expanded TRB clones first identified before ART initiation, although this dominance fluctuated and, in many PLHIV, declined after ART.

Sequencing of the TRB variable region was done with the immunoSEQ hsTCRB v3.0 assay at survey level resolution. The targeted TRB sequencing depth was roughly 40,000-55,000 T-cell genomes per sample. An Illumina MiSeq with a v3 150-cycle kit was used to sequence the pooled TRB libraries. In the source study's methods: Analysis of repertoires was carried out in R inside a reproducible Nextflow workflow spanning QC, data transformation and analysis. LymphoSeq2, an R package for AIRR-Seq data exploration, was used to implement custom analyses. Several samples that produced fewer than 5000 total TRB sequences were removed, so 150 to 200 HIV repertoires were analyzed. Among the roughly 180 retained HIV repertoires, more than 55 were collected before ART initiation and 120 to 140 after ART initiation. Repertoires were downsampled to 5000 TRB nucleotide sequences, and summary statistics were averaged over 100 downsampling iterations. TRB sequences were retained for analysis only if CDR3 regions of at least seven amino acids were present. Diversity was measured with a Shannon entropy-derived clonality score and the Gini coefficient. In the repertoire networks, any two of the top 5000 CDR3 amino acid sequences were linked whenever the two sequences differed by an edit distance of one. Antigen specificity groups and MHC restriction were predicted for TRB CDR3 amino acid sequences with GLIPH2. To flag known CMV, EBV, HIV or tissue antigen associations, CDR3 amino acid sequences were matched against VDJdb and McPAS-TCR. Pre-ART, post-ART and control groups were compared with Wilcoxon signed-rank tests and Holm-Bonferroni correction. TCRdb took over this immuneACCESS table, retaining in-frame rearrangements with V and J assigned. Such tables are incomplete; in checked studies, under half of the missing clones stem from an unresolved V gene, and the remainder is unexplained. V, J and clone size reflect that table, while D and trimming were determined from the DNA. This sample holds approximately 28,000 clones; approximately 87% were observed only once. Clones ranked in the top ten supply 7% to 9.5% of the sample.

To be included, a participant needed at least one PBMC sample from before ART initiation plus at least two post-ART samples. Treatment was received in the United States of America by all participants with HIV. Before DNA extraction, cryopreserved samples containing about 0.9-11 million PBMC were thawed and washed. At the time of the earliest PBMC sample for each participant with HIV, ages ranged from 23 to 54 years. Per participant, PBMC samples came from 1-4 timepoints prior to ART initiation and 2-8 timepoints following ART initiation, for a median of 7 samples. Serial HIV viral load, CD4+ T-cell count, ART history and demographic data were obtained for every participant. Genomic DNA was extracted from unsorted PBMC with a Qiagen kit on a QIAcube, with processing performed in batches of 12 samples. Between the V and J ends, shortened by 9 bases and 0 bases respectively, the junction contains 14 bases. Its CDR3 holds 15 amino acids, cysteine through phenylalanine. Of all the DNA, just the CDR3 is kept, 45 bases in frame from base 1. CDR1 and CDR2 are read off the germline V gene (reference sequence) as LNHDA and SQIVND.

This sequence was found in a man between 40 and 49 years old with HIV. The starting material was unsorted PBMCs, obtained about 5 years after starting antiretroviral therapy. Rearrangement joined TRBV19 to TRBJ2-2; TRBD1 could be the D gene, as 6 bases match. The DNA reads as follows: TGTGCCAGCGCCCCCGGGGACACGAACACCGGGGAGCTGTTTTTT. Translated, it reads CASAPGDTNTGELFF.